This T cell receptor beta chain came from a study of T cells in Graves' hyperthyroidism and ophthalmopathy. Trimming cost V 7 bases and J 1 base, with 8 bases left between them. Germline CDR1 is LNHDA and CDR2 is SQIVND (reference sequence). This CDR3 has 12 residues. RNA transcripts were the template for amplifying TCR beta CDR3 regions. First-round RT-PCR targeting the TCR CDR3 was performed with the HTBI primer set. TCRdb recomputed calls from the multiplex PCR reads with MiXCR, one row per CDR3 protein. The sample yields 490,000 or so distinct CDR3 sequences, nearly 20% seen once. The chain carries TRBV19 and TRBJ2-7; D gene unclear. The source material was blood. The receptor's source is a man aged 40-49 years with Graves' ophthalmopathy. As DNA, the CDR3 is TGTGCCAGTACTTCCAGTTCCTACGAGCAGTACTTC. Translated: CASTSSSYEQYF.